This TCR beta chain emerged from a study of kidney transplant recipient with SARS-CoV-2 infection. CDR3 length equals 14 residues. TCRdb fed the reads into MiXCR, producing one record per CDR3 protein. In the table there are about 250,000 distinct CDR3 sequences, 25% to 35% of which are singletons. With respect to this clonotype: This may stem from a read error, because a much larger clone lies one nucleotide away.

The origin of this receptor is a male patient in his thirties who had COVID-19 and was a kidney transplant recipient. A share of the T cells may be of graft donor origin. This chain joins TRBV3-2 and TRBJ2-7; the D call of TRBD2 is as the table states it, not checked on the DNA. TRBV3-2 is recorded as a pseudogene. Source: a blood sample, taken at baseline and on day 111 from a kidney transplant recipient. CDR3 in amino acids: CASSTDSPRNERYF. CDR3 bases: TGTGCCAGCAGCACAGACAGTCCCCGGAACGAGCGGTACTTC.